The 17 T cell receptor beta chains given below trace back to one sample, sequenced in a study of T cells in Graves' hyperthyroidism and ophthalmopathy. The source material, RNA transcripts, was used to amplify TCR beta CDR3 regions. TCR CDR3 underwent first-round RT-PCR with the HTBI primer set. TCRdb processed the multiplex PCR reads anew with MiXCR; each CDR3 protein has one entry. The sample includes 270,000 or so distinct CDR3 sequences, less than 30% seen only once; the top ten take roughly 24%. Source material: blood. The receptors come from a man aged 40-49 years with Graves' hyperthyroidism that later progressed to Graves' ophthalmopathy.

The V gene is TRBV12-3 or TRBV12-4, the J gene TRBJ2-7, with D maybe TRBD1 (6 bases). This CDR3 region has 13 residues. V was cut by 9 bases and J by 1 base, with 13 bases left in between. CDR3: CASRDIGSYEQYF. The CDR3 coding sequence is TGTGCCAGTCGGGACATCGGGTCCTACGAGCAGTACTTC.

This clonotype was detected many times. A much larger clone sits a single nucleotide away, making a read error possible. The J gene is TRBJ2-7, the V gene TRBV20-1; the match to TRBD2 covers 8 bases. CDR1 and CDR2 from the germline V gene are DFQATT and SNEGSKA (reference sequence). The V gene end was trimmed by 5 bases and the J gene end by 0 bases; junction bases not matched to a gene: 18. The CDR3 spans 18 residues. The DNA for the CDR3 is TGCAGTGCTGGACCCACGTTGCCTAGCGGGCCTAGCTCCTACGAGCAGTACTTC. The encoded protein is CSAGPTLPSGPSSYEQYF.

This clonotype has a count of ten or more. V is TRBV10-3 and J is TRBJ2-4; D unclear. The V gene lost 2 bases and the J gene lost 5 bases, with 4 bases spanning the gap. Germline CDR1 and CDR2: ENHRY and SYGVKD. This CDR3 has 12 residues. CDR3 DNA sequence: TGTGCCATCAGTGAGGGGGAAAACATTCAGTACTTC. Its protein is CAISEGENIQYF.

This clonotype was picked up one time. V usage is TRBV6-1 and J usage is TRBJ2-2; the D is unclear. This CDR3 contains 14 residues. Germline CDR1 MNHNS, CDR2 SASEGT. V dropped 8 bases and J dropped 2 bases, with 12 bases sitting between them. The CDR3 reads CASGGSFNTGELFF. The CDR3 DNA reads TGTGCCAGCGGTGGGTCCTTTAACACCGGGGAGCTGTTTTTT.

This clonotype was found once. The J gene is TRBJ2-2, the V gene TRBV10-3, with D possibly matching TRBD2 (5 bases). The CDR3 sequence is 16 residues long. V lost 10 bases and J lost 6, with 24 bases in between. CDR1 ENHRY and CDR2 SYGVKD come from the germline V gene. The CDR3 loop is CATAPWWELGPGELFF. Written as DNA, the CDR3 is TGTGCCACTGCCCCTTGGTGGGAGTTGGGCCCCGGGGAGCTGTTTTTT.

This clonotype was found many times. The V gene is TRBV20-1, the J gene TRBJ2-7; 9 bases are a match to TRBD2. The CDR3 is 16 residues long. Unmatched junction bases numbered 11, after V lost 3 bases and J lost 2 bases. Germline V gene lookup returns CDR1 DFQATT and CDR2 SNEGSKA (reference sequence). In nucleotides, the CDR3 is TGCAGTGCTAGTTATATGGGACTAGCCGCCGCCTACGAGCAGTACTTC. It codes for CSASYMGLAAAYEQYF.

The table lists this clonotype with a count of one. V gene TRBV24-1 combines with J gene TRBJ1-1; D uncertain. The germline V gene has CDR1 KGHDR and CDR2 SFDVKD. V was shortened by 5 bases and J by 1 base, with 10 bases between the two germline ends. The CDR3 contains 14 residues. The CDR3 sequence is CATSGSDGNTEAFF. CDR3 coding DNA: TGTGCCACCAGTGGCTCGGACGGGAACACTGAAGCTTTCTTT.

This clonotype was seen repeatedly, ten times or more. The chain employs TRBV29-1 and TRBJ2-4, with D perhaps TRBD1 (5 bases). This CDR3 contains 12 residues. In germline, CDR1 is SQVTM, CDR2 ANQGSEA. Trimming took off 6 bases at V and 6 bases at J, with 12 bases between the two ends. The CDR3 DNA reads TGCAGCGTCGCAGGGTTCGGAAACATTCAGTACTTC. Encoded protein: CSVAGFGNIQYF.

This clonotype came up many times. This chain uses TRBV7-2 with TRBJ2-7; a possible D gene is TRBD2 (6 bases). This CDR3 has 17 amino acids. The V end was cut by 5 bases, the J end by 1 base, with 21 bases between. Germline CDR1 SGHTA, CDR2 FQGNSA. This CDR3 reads CASSRDSWDFGSYEQYF. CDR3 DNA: TGTGCCAGCAGCCGAGACAGCTGGGACTTTGGGTCCTACGAGCAGTACTTC. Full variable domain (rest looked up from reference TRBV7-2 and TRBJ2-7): GAGVSQSPSNKVTEKGKDVELRCDPISGHTALYWYRQSLGQGLEFLIYFQGNSAPDKSGLPSDRFSAERTGGSVSTLTIQRTQQEDSAVYLCASSRDSWDFGSYEQYFGPGTRLTVT.

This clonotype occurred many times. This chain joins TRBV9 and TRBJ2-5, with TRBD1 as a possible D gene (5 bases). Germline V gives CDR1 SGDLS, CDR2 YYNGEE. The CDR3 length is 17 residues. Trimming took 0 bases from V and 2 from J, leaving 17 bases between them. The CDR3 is CASSVGGAGILQETQYF. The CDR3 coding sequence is TGTGCCAGCAGCGTAGGGGGTGCAGGGATCCTTCAAGAGACCCAGTACTTC. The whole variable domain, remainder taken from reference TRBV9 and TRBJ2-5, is DSGVTQTPKHLITATGQRVTLRCSPRSGDLSVYWYQQSLDQGLQFLIQYYNGEERAKGNILERFSAQQFPDLHSELNLSSLELGDSALYFCASSVGGAGILQETQYFGPGTRLLVL.

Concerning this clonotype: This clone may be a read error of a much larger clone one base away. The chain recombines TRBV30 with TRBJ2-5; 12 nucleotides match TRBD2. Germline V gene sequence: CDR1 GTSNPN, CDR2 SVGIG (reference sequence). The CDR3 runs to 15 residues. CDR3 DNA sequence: TGTGACTGGAGTAGGGGACTAGCGGGCCAAGAGACCCAGTACTTC. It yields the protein CDWSRGLAGQETQYF.

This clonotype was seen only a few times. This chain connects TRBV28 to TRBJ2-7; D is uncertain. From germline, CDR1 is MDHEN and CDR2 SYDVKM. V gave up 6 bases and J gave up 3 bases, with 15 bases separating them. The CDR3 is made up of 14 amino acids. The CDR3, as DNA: TGTGCCAGCAGCCCCGGCGCTTCTTACTACGAGCAGTACTTC. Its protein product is CASSPGASYYEQYF.

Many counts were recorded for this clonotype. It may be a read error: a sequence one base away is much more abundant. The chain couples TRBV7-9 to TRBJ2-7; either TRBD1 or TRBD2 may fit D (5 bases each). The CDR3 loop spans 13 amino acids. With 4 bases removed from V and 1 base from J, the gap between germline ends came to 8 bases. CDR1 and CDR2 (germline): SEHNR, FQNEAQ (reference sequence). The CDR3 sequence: CASSWDGSYEQYF. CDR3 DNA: TGTGCCAGCAGCTGGGACGGATCCTACGAGCAGTACTTC.

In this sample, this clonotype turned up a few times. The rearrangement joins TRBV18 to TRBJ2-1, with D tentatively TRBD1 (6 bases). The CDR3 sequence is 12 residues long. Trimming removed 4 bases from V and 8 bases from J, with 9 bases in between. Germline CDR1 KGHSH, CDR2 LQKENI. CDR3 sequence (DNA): TGTGCCAGCTCACAACAGGGCGATGAGCAGTTCTTC. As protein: CASSQQGDEQFF.

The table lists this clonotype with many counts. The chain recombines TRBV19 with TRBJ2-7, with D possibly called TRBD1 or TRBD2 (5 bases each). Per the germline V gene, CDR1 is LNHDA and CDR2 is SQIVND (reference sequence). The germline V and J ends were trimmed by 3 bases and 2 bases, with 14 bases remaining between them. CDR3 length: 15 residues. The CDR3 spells CASSIWGREPYEQYF. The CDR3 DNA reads TGTGCCAGTAGTATCTGGGGACGGGAACCCTACGAGCAGTACTTC.

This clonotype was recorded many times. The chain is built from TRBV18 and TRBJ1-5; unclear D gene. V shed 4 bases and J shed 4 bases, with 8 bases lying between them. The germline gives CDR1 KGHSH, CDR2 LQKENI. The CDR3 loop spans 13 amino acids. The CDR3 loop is CASSQITNQPQHF. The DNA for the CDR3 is TGTGCCAGCTCACAAATCACTAATCAGCCCCAGCATTTT.

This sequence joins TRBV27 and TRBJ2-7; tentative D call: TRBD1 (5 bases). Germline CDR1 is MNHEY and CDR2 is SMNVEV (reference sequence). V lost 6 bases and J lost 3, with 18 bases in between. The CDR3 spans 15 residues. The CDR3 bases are TGTGCCAGCAGACTAACGGCAGGGTTGGACTACGAGCAGTACTTC. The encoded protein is CASRLTAGLDYEQYF.